This TCR beta chain is drawn from a study of early T cells in non-severe SARS-CoV-2 infection. The study's findings and limits: Using VDJdb, the matching emphasized anti-spike CD8 responses while missing private and CD4 specificities.

Unique molecular identifier tags were affixed to discrete cDNA molecules. TCRdb re-called the 5' RACE reads through MiXCR, storing one row per CDR3 protein. Counted here are roughly 70,000 distinct CDR3 sequences, just over 20% occurring once; the ten biggest clones make up 15% to 20%. Comments on this clonotype: Its specificity is not known.

Trimming pared 0 bases from V and 4 bases from J, leaving 13 bases between. Germline V CDR1 and CDR2: LNHNV, YYDKDF (reference sequence). The CDR3 covers 15 residues. This TCR derives from an adult who was a healthcare worker with PCR-confirmed SARS-CoV-2 infection or an uninfected control (not recorded which). The gene calls are TRBV15 and TRBJ2-7, with a weak D call TRBD1 (5 bases). The specimen comprised whole blood, sampled at baseline. This chain's CDR3 is CATSRERRAGYEQYF. In DNA, the CDR3 is TGTGCCACCAGCAGAGAACGCAGAGCAGGGTACGAGCAGTACTTC.